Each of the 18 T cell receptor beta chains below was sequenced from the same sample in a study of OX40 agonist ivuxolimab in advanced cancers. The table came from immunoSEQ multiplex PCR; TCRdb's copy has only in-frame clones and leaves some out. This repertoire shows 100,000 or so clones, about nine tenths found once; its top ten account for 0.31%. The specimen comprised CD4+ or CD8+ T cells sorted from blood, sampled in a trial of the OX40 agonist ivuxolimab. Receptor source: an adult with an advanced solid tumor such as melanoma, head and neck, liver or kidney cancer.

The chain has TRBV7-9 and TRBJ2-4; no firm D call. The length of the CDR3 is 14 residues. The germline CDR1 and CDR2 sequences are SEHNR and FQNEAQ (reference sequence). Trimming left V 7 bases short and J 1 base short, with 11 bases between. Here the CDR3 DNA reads TGTGCCAGCAACCCCGGCCACGCCAAAAACATTCAGTACTTC. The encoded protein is CASNPGHAKNIQYF.

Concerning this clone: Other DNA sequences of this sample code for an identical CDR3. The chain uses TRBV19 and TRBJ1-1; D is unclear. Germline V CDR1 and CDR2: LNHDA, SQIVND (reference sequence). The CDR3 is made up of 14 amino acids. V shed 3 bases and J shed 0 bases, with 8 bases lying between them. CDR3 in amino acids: CASSIGTLNTEAFF. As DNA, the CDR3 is TGTGCCAGTAGTATCGGCACCCTGAACACTGAAGCTTTCTTT.

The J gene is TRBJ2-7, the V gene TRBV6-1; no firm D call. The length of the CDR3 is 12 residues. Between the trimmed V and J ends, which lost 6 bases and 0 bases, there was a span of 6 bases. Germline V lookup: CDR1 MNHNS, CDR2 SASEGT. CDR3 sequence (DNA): TGTGCCAGCAGCCCCAGCTCCTACGAGCAGTACTTC. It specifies CASSPSSYEQYF.

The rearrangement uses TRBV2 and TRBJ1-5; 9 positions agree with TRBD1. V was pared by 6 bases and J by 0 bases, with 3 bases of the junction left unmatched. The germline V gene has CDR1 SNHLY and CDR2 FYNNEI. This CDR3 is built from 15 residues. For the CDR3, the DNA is TGTGCCAGCAGAAGACAGGGGGGTAGCAATCAGCCCCAGCATTTT. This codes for CASRRQGGSNQPQHF.

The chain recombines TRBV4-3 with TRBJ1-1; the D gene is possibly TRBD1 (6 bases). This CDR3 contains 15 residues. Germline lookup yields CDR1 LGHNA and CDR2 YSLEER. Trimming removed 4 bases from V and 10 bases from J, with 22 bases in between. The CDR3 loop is CASSPMTGFDSRAFF. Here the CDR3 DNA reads TGCGCCAGCAGCCCGATGACAGGCTTTGATTCCCGAGCTTTCTTT.

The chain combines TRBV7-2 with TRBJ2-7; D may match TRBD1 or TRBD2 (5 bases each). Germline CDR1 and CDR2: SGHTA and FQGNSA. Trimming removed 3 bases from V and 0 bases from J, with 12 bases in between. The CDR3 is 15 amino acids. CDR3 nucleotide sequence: TGTGCCAGCAGCTTCGGGGCGAGTTACTCCTACGAGCAGTACTTC. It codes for CASSFGASYSYEQYF.

The CDR3 is CASSLTSGPAYEQYF. In nucleotides, the CDR3 is TGTGCCAGCAGTCTCACTTCGGGACCAGCCTACGAGCAGTACTTC. V and J are TRBV6-5 and TRBJ2-7; D may correspond to TRBD1 or TRBD2 (5 bases each). The CDR3 runs 15 residues. Trimming pared 5 bases from V and 2 bases from J, leaving 16 bases between. Germline CDR1 is MNHEY and CDR2 is SVGAGI.

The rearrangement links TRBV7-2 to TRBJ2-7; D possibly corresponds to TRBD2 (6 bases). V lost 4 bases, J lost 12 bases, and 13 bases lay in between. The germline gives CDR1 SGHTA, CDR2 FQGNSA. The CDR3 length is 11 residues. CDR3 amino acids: CASSSGLRGYF. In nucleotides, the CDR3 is TGTGCCAGCAGCTCAGGACTGCGGGGGTACTTC.

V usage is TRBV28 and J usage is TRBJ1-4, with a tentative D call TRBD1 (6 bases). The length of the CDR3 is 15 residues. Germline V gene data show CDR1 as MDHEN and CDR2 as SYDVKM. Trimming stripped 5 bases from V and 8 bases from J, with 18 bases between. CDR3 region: CASSNQGTWGEKLFF. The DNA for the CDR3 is TGTGCCAGCAGTAATCAGGGGACGTGGGGCGAAAAACTGTTTTTT.

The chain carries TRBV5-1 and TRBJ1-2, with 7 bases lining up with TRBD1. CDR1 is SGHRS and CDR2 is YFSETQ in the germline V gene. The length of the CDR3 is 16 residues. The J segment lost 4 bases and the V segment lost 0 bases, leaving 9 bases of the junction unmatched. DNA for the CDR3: TGCGCCAGCAGCTTGGGCATCAGGACAGGTGGCTATGGCTACACCTTC. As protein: CASSLGIRTGGYGYTF.

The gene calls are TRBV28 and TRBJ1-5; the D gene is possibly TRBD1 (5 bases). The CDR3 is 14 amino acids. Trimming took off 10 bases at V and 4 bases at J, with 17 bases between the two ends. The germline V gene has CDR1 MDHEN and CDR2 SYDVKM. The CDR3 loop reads CATSGGGLNQPQHF. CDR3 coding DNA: TGTGCCACCTCCGGGGGGGGGTTAAATCAGCCCCAGCATTTT. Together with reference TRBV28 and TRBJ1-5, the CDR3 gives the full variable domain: DVKVTQSSRYLVKRTGEKVFLECVQDMDHENMFWYRQDPGLGLRLIYFSYDVKMKEKGDIPEGYSVSREKKERFSLILESASTNQTSMYLCATSGGGLNQPQHFGDGTRLSIL.

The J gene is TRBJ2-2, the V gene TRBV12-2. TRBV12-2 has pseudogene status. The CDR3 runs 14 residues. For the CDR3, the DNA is TGTGCAAGTCGCCGATTAGGGAAGCCCGGGGAGCTGTTTTTT. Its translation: CASRRLGKPGELFF.

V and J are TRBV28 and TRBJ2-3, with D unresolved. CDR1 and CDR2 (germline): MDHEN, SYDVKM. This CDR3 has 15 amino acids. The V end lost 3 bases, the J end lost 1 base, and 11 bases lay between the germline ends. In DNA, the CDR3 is TGTGCCAGCAGTTTGAGAGCCGGTGGCACAGATACGCAGTATTTT. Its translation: CASSLRAGGTDTQYF.

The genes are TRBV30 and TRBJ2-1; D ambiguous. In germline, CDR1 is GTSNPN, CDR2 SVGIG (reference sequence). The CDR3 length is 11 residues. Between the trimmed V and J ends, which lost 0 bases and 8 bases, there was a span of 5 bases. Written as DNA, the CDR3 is TGTGCCTGGAGTGTCCGGTATGAGCAGTTCTTC. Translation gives CAWSVRYEQFF.

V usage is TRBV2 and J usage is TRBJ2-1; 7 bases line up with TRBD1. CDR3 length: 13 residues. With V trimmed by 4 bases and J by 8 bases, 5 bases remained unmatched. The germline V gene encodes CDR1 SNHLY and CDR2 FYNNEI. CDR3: CASSGQQGHEQFF. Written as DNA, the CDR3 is TGTGCCAGCAGTGGACAACAGGGGCATGAGCAGTTCTTC.

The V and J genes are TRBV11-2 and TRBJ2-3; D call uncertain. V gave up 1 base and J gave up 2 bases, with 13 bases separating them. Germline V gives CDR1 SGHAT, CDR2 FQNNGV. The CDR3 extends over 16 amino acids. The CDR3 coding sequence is TGTGCCAGCAGCTTAGGGGCCCAGCGTTTCACAGATACGCAGTATTTT. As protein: CASSLGAQRFTDTQYF.

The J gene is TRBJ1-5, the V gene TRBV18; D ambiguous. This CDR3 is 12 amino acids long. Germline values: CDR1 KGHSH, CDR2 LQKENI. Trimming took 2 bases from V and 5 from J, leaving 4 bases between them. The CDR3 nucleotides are TGTGCCAGCTCACCAGGCCATCAGCCCCAGCATTTT. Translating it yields CASSPGHQPQHF.

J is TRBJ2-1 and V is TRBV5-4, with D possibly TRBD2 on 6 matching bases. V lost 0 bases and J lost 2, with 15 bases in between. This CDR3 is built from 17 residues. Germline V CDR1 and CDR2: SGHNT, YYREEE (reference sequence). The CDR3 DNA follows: TGTGCCAGCAGCTTGGGTTCGCGGGGACCAACCTACAATGAGCAGTTCTTC. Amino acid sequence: CASSLGSRGPTYNEQFF.